This T cell receptor (beta chain) was obtained from a study of radiation and T cells in renal cell carcinoma. Findings and limits, study-wide: No pretreatment tumor biopsies were available for baseline clonotypes. From baseline, blood top tumor clonotypes peaked at 2 weeks post-radiation.

Time point described: baseline pretreatment blood. Indicated treatment: 15 Gy SBRT to primary tumor, nephrectomy 4 weeks later. Blood was sampled at baseline, 2 weeks and 4 weeks after SBRT. On this clone: Antigen specificity is unknown.

TCRdb keeps only in-frame clones here, not all; method: immunoSEQ multiplex PCR. The data hold approximately 140,000 clones, with approximately 82% observed a single time. The sequence was obtained from a woman aged 45-60 years with renal cell carcinoma. This material consisted of blood, taken from a patient whose treatment included radiotherapy and nephrectomy.

CDR3 sequence: CASSLLYRGNYGYTF. CDR3 nucleotides: TGTGCCAGCAGCTTACTGTACAGGGGTAACTATGGCTACACCTTC. The rearrangement joins TRBV7-2 to TRBJ1-2, with 7 bases identical to TRBD1. The CDR3 spans 15 residues. V trimming: 2 bases; J trimming: 1 base; junction bases outside the gene matches: 4. The germline V gene has CDR1 SGHTA and CDR2 FQGNSA. Supplemented by reference TRBV7-2 and TRBJ1-2, the full variable domain reads GAGVSQSPSNKVTEKGKDVELRCDPISGHTALYWYRQSLGQGLEFLIYFQGNSAPDKSGLPSDRFSAERTGGSVSTLTIQRTQQEDSAVYLCASSLLYRGNYGYTFGSGTRLTVV.